This T cell receptor (beta chain) is from a study of blood T cell repertoires in COVID-19. V was pared by 3 bases and J by 0 bases, with 12 bases between. Germline assignment: CDR1 KGHSH and CDR2 LQKENI. The length of the CDR3 is 16 residues. Sequencing used immunoSEQ multiplex PCR; TCRdb keeps in-frame clones, though not all of them. The table shows about 300,000 clones, with about nine tenths occurring only once. The clonotype comes from a woman in her late teens or twenties who had recovered from COVID-19. The sample was PBMCs or T cells enriched from blood (not recorded which). The rearrangement links TRBV18 to TRBJ1-5; D perhaps matches TRBD1 (6 bases). Written as DNA, the CDR3 is TGTGCCAGCTCACCCCGACGGGACAATAGCAATCAGCCCCAGCATTTT. Amino acid sequence: CASSPRRDNSNQPQHF.